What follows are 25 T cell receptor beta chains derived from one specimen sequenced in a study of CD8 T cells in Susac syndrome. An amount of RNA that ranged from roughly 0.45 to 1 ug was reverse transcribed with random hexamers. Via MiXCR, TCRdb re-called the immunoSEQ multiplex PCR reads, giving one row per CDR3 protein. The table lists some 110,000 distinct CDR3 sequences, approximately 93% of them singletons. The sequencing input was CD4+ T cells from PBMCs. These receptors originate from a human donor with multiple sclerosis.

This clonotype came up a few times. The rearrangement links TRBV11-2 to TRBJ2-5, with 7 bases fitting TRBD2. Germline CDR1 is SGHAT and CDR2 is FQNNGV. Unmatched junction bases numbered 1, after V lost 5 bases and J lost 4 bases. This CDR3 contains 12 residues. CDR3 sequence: CASSAGVETQYF. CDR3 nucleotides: TGTGCCAGCAGCGCGGGGGTAGAGACCCAGTACTTC.

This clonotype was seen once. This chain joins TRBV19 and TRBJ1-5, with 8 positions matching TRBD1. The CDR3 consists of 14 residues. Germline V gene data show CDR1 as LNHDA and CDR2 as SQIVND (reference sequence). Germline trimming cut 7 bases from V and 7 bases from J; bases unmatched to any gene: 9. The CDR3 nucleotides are TGTGCCAGTATTAAGACAGGGGATTACCAGCCCCAGCATTTT. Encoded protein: CASIKTGDYQPQHF. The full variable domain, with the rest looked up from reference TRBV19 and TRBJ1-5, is DGGITQSPKYLFRKEGQNVTLSCEQNLNHDAMYWYRQDPGQGLRLIYYSQIVNDFQKGDIAEGYSVSREKKESFPLTVTSAQKNPTAFYLCASIKTGDYQPQHFGDGTRLSIL.

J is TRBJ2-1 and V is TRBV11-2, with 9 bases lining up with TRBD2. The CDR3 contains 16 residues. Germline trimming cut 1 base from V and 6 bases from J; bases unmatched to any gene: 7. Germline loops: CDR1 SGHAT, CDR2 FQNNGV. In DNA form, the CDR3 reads TGTGCCAGCAGCTTAGCTGCAGCGGGGGGTGTCAATGAGCAGTTCTTC. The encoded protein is CASSLAAAGGVNEQFF.

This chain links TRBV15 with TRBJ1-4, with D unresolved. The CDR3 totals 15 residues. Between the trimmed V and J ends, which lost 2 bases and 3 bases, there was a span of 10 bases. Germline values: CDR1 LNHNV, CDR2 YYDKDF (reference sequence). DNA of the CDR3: TGTGCCACCAGCAGAAGAATGGGATCTAATGAAAAACTGTTTTTT. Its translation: CATSRRMGSNEKLFF. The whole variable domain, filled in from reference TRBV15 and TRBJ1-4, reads DAMVIQNPRYQVTQFGKPVTLSCSQTLNHNVMYWYQQKSSQAPKLLFHYYDKDFNNEADTPDNFQSRRPNTSFCFLDIRSPGLGDTAMYLCATSRRMGSNEKLFFGSGTQLSVL.

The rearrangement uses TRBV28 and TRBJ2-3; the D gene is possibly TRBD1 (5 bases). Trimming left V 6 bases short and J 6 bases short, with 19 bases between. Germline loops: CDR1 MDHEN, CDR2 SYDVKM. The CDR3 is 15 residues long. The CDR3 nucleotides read TGTGCCAGCAGCCCCAGGGCTTTAAGGCCGGATACGCAGTATTTT. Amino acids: CASSPRALRPDTQYF.

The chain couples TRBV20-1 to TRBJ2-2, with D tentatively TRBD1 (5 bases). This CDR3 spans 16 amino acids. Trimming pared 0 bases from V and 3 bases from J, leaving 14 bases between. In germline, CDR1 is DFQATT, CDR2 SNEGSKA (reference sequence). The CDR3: CSARDKAGWDTGELFF. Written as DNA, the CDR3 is TGCAGTGCTAGAGATAAGGCAGGGTGGGACACCGGGGAGCTGTTTTTT.

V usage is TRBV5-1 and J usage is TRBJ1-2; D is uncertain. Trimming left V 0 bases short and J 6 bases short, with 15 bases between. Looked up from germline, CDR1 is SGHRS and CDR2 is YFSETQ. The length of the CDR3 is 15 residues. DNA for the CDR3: TGCGCCAGCAGCTTGGTAGTTGGCGGAGAGGATGGCTACACCTTC. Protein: CASSLVVGGEDGYTF.

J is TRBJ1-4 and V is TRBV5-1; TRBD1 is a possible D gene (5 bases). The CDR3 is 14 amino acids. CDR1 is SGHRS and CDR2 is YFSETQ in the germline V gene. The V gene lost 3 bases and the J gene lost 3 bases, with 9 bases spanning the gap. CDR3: CASSSGTANEKLFF. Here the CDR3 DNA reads TGCGCCAGCAGCTCCGGGACGGCTAATGAAAAACTGTTTTTT.

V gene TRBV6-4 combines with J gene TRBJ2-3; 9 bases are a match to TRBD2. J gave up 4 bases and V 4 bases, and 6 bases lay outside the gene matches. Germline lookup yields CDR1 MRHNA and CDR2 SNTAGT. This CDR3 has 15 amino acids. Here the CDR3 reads CASSVSSGASDTQYF. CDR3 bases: TGTGCCAGCAGTGTTTCTAGCGGGGCCTCAGATACGCAGTATTTT.

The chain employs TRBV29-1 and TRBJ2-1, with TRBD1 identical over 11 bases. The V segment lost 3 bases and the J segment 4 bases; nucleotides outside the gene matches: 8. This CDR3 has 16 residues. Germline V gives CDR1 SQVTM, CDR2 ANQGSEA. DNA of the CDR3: TGCAGCGTTGATGGAGAAAGGGACAGGGGGTACAATGAGCAGTTCTTC. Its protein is CSVDGERDRGYNEQFF.

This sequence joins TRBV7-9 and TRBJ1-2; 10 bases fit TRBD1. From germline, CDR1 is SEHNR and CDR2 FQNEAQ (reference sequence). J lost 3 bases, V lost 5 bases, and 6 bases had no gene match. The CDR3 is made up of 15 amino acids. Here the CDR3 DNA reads TGTGCCAGCAGCCCCGGGACAGGGGAATACTATGGCTACACCTTC. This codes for CASSPGTGEYYGYTF.

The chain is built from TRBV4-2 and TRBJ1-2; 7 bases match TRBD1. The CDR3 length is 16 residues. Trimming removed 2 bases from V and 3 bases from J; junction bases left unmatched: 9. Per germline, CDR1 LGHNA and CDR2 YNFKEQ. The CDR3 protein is CASSQPRQGVDYGYTF. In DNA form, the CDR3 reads TGTGCCAGCAGCCAACCTAGACAGGGTGTCGACTATGGCTACACCTTC.

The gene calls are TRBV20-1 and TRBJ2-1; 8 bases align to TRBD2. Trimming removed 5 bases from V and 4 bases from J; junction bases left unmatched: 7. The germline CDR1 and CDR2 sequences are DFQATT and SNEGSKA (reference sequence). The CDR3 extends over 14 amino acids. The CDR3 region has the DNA TGCAGTGCTCCAATATCGGGGGGGTACAATGAGCAGTTCTTC. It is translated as CSAPISGGYNEQFF.

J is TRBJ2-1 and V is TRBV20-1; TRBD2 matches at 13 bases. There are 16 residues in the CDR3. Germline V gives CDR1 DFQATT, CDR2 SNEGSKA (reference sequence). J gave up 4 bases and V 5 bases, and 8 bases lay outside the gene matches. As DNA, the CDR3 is TGCAGTGCTTTGAGACTAGCGGGGGGACTTTACAATGAGCAGTTCTTC. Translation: CSALRLAGGLYNEQFF.

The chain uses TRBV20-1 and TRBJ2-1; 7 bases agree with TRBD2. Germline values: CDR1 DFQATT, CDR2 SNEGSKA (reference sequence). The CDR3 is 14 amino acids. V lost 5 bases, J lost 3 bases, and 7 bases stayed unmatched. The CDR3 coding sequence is TGCAGTGCTCCCAGCGGGACTAACTACAATGAGCAGTTCTTC. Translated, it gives CSAPSGTNYNEQFF.

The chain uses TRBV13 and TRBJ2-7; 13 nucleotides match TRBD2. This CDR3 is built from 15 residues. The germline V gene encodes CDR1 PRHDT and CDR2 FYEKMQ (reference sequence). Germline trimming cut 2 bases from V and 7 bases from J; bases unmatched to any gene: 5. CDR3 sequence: CASSLTSGGAGEQYF. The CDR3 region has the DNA TGTGCCAGCAGCTTAACTAGCGGGGGGGCGGGGGAGCAGTACTTC.

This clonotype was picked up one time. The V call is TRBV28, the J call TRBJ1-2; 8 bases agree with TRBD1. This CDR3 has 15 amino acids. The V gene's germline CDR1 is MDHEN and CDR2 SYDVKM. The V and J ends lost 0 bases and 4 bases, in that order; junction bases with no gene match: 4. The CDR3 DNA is TGTGCCAGCAGTTTATGGGCGCAGGGGGCCTATGGCTACACCTTC. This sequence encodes CASSLWAQGAYGYTF.

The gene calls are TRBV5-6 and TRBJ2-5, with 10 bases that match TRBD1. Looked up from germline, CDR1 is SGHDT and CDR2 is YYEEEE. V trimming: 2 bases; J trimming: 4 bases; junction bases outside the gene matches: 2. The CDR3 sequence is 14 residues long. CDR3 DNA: TGTGCCAGCAGCTTCCGGGACAGGGGAGAGACCCAGTACTTC. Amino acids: CASSFRDRGETQYF.

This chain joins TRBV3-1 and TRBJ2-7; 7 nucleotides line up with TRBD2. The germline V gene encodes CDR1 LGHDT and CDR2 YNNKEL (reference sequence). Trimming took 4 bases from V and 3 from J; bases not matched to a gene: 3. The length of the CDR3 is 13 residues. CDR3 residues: CASSPGGNYEQYF. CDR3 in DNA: TGTGCCAGCAGCCCGGGAGGTAACTACGAGCAGTACTTC.

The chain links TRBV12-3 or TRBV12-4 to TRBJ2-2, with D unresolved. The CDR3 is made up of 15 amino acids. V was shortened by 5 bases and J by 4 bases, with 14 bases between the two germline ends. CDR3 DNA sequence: TGTGCCAGCAGTCCCTTGGCTTCGATCACCGGGGAGCTGTTTTTT. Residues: CASSPLASITGELFF.

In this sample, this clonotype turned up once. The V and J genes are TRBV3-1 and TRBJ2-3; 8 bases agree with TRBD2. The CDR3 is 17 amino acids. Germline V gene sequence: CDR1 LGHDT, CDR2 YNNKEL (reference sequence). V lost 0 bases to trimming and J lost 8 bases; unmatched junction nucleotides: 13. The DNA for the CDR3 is TGTGCCAGCAGCCAAGAAAACGGAAGCGGGGGTAAGGGTACGCAGTATTTT. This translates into CASSQENGSGGKGTQYF.

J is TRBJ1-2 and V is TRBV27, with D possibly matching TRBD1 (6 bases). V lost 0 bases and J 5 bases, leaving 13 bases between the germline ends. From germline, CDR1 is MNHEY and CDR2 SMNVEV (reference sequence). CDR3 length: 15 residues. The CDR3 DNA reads TGTGCCAGCAGTTTATCCCCCCATAGGGGGTATGGCTACACCTTC. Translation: CASSLSPHRGYGYTF.

The CDR3 protein is CASSLGPGVYNEQFF. The CDR3 DNA reads as TGCGCCAGCAGCTTGGGGCCGGGGGTTTACAATGAGCAGTTCTTC. The chain combines TRBV5-1 with TRBJ2-1; TRBD2 might be the D (6 bases). V lost 0 bases and J 4 bases, leaving 11 bases between the germline ends. CDR3 length: 15 residues. Germline V gene sequence: CDR1 SGHRS, CDR2 YFSETQ.

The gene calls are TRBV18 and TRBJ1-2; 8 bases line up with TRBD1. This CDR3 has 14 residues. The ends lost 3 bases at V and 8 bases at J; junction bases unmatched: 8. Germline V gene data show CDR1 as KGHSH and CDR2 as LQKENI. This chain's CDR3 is CASSPLGPGGGYTF. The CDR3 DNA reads TGTGCCAGCTCACCCCTAGGGCCAGGGGGCGGCTACACCTTC.

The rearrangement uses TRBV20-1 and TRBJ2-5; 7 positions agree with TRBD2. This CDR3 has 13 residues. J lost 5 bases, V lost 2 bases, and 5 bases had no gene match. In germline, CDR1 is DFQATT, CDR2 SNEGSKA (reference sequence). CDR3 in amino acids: CSARMRGGETQYF. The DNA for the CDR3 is TGCAGTGCTAGAATGCGGGGAGGGGAGACCCAGTACTTC.